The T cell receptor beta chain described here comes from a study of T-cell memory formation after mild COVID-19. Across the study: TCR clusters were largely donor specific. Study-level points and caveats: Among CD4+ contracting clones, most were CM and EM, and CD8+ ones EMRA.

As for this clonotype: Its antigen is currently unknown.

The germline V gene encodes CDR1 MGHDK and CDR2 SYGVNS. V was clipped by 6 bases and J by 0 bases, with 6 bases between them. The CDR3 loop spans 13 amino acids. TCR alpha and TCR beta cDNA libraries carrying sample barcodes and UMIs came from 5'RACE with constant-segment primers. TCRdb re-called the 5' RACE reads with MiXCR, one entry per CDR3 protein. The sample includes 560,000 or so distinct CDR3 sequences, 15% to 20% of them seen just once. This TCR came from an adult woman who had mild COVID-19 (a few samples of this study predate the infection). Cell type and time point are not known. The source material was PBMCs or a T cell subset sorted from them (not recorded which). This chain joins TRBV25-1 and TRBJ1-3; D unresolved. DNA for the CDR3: TGTGCCAGCAGCGTCATCTCTGGAAACACCATATATTTT. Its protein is CASSVISGNTIYF.